This TCR beta chain was captured in a study of CD8+CD57+ T cells in acquired aplastic anemia. About the research overall: Across the sorted CD4+ and CD8+ cells, DNA amounts averaged 3.2 ug. The study obtained about 11 million reads on average for CD4+ cells from healthy donors.

CDR3 and TCR beta VDJ profiling relied on a genomic DNA template. TCRdb independently ran MiXCR on the reads; one entry per CDR3 protein. The sample consists of about 160,000 distinct CDR3 sequences, around 45% of them appearing once. Broader study findings: Overlap between patients and controls comprised just under 30 CD8+ CDR3 sequences. For CD8+ Simpson's diversity, patients and controls showed no significant difference.

This clonotype has a count of ten or more. Its target is unknown. The V gene's germline CDR1 is SGHTA and CDR2 FQGNSA. The V gene lost 5 bases and the J gene lost 7 bases, with 18 bases spanning the gap. This CDR3 spans 14 amino acids. This chain links TRBV7-2 with TRBJ2-7, with D uncertain. The sequenced sample consisted of sorted CD4+, CD8+, or CD8+CD57+ T cells (not recorded which) from PBMCs. This TCR was sampled from a human donor in good health. Here the CDR3 reads CASSEVRALREQYF. Here the CDR3 DNA reads TGTGCCAGCAGCGAAGTTCGGGCCCTACGAGAGCAGTACTTC.